The next 14 T cell receptor beta chains were all read from a single sample in a study of T cell repertoires in cytomegalovirus infection. TCRdb reanalysed the reads using MiXCR and keeps one entry per CDR3 protein. The data contain approximately 470,000 distinct CDR3 sequences, approximately 46% of them singletons. Their specific antigens are unknown. This sample comprised cultured PBMCs, obtained from culture after CMV antigen stimulation. The origin of the receptors is a human donor in good health (CMV status not recorded). Some clones in this sample may be carry-over from other donors' samples.

This chain connects TRBV6-1 to TRBJ2-4; no clear D gene. Germline V gene lookup returns CDR1 MNHNS and CDR2 SASEGT. The CDR3 loop spans 14 amino acids. V shed 5 bases and J shed 4 bases, with 12 bases lying between them. The CDR3 DNA follows: TGTGCCAGCAGTTCCCCCGGGTCGAAAAACATTCAGTACTTC. This encodes CASSSPGSKNIQYF.

This clonotype was seen a few times. The chain couples TRBV7-2 to TRBJ2-1, with D maybe TRBD2 (6 bases). CDR1 is SGHTA, CDR2 FQGNSA, per germline. The CDR3 consists of 13 residues. Trimming removed 7 bases at V and 9 bases at J, with 16 bases between. The CDR3 sequence is CASTRLELGEQFF. For the CDR3, the DNA is TGTGCCAGCACCCGACTAGAATTGGGTGAGCAGTTCTTC.

This clonotype occurred a few times. This chain joins TRBV7-7 and TRBJ2-3; 10 bases map to TRBD2. Germline lookup yields CDR1 SSHAT and CDR2 FNYEAQ (reference sequence). Germline trimming cut 5 bases from V and 4 bases from J; bases unmatched to any gene: 3. The CDR3 sequence is 14 residues long. This CDR3 is CASSPSGGADTQYF. For the CDR3, the DNA is TGTGCCAGCAGCCCTAGCGGGGGCGCAGATACGCAGTATTTT.

The V gene is TRBV20-1, the J gene TRBJ2-5; D is unresolved. This CDR3 has 13 residues. Trimming pared 4 bases from V and 2 bases from J, leaving 11 bases between. Germline CDR1 reads DFQATT; CDR2 reads SNEGSKA (reference sequence). The CDR3 nucleotides read TGCAGTGCTACTACCCTAGGGCAAGAGACCCAGTACTTC. It codes for CSATTLGQETQYF.

The chain recombines TRBV6-1 with TRBJ2-2; D ambiguous. Germline V CDR1 and CDR2: MNHNS, SASEGT. There are 14 residues in the CDR3. Trimming stripped 7 bases from V and 0 bases from J, with 9 bases between. CDR3 in DNA: TGTGCCAGCAAGCGTGGAGCGAACACCGGGGAGCTGTTTTTT. It yields the protein CASKRGANTGELFF.

This clonotype was counted between two and nine times. This chain links TRBV7-9 with TRBJ2-3; D ambiguous. The CDR3 length is 14 residues. V was cut by 4 bases and J by 2 bases, with 10 bases left in between. The V gene's germline CDR1 is SEHNR and CDR2 FQNEAQ (reference sequence). The CDR3 protein is CASSYSGNTDTQYF. The CDR3 DNA follows: TGTGCCAGCAGCTACTCTGGGAACACAGATACGCAGTATTTT.

CDR3 sequence (DNA): TGTGCCACCAGCAGAGGGGTACAGGGGGAGGCCAAAAACATTCAGTACTTC. This gives the protein CATSRGVQGEAKNIQYF. V and J are TRBV15 and TRBJ2-4, with 8 bases fitting TRBD1. Germline V lookup: CDR1 LNHNV, CDR2 YYDKDF (reference sequence). The V gene end was trimmed by 1 base and the J gene end by 1 base; junction bases not matched to a gene: 6. This CDR3 has 17 amino acids.

CDR3 residues: CASSSLRDRPYEQYF. CDR3 bases: TGTGCCAGTAGTTCACTCCGGGACAGACCCTACGAGCAGTACTTC. The chain couples TRBV19 to TRBJ2-7; 7 nucleotides line up with TRBD1. CDR3 length equals 15 residues. Germline trimming cut 5 bases from V and 2 bases from J; bases unmatched to any gene: 9. Germline V gene lookup returns CDR1 LNHDA and CDR2 SQIVND (reference sequence). Full variable domain (rest looked up from reference TRBV19 and TRBJ2-7): DGGITQSPKYLFRKEGQNVTLSCEQNLNHDAMYWYRQDPGQGLRLIYYSQIVNDFQKGDIAEGYSVSREKKESFPLTVTSAQKNPTAFYLCASSSLRDRPYEQYFGPGTRLTVT.

The CDR3 coding sequence is TGTGCCAGCACTCGCGGGGATGAGCAGTTCTTC. Its translation is CASTRGDEQFF. The chain has TRBV6-5 and TRBJ2-1; D is possibly TRBD2 (6 bases). There are 11 residues in the CDR3. The V end was cut by 7 bases, the J end by 8 bases, with 9 bases between. Germline-derived CDR1 and CDR2 are MNHEY and SVGAGI.

This rearrangement joins TRBV24-1 to TRBJ2-3, with D possibly being TRBD2 (5 bases). The V gene lost 2 bases and the J gene lost 4 bases, with 12 bases spanning the gap. This CDR3 contains 15 residues. The V gene's germline CDR1 is KGHDR and CDR2 SFDVKD. CDR3 bases: TGTGCCACCAGTGATTCTAGACTAAGCTCAGATACGCAGTATTTT. This codes for CATSDSRLSSDTQYF.

This chain connects TRBV20-1 to TRBJ1-3; D not resolved. The CDR3 has 14 amino acids. Germline CDR1 reads DFQATT; CDR2 reads SNEGSKA (reference sequence). V lost 6 bases, J lost 0 bases, and 12 bases lay in between. The CDR3 loop is CSASPATSGNTIYF. The CDR3 nucleotides read TGCAGTGCCAGTCCAGCAACCTCTGGAAACACCATATATTTT.

This chain connects TRBV6-2 or TRBV6-3 to TRBJ2-2, with D unresolved. This CDR3 spans 12 amino acids. The V gene lost 8 bases and the J gene lost 4 bases, with 8 bases spanning the gap. Germline CDR1 reads MNHEY; CDR2 reads SVGEGT. DNA for the CDR3: TGTGCCAGCGGGATCGGCACCGGGGAGCTGTTTTTT. Protein sequence: CASGIGTGELFF.

The rearrangement joins TRBV5-6 to TRBJ2-7; TRBD1 agrees at 11 bases. Germline CDR1 SGHDT, CDR2 YYEEEE. The J segment lost 2 bases and the V segment lost 1 base, leaving 2 bases of the junction unmatched. CDR3 length: 15 amino acids. The CDR3 reads CASSLLGQGAYEQYF. For the CDR3, the DNA is TGTGCCAGCAGCTTGTTGGGACAGGGGGCCTACGAGCAGTACTTC.

V gene TRBV27 combines with J gene TRBJ2-1; 8 nucleotides agree with TRBD2. The CDR3 loop spans 14 amino acids. Germline assignment: CDR1 MNHEY and CDR2 SMNVEV (reference sequence). J gave up 9 bases and V 6 bases, and 10 bases lay outside the gene matches. CDR3 nucleotides: TGTGCCAGCAGCAGACCGGGACTAGGGTCTGAGCAGTTCTTC. Translated: CASSRPGLGSEQFF.